The 31 T cell receptor beta chains given below trace back to one sample, sequenced in a study of T cell repertoires in cytomegalovirus infection. TCRdb processed the reads anew with MiXCR; each CDR3 protein has one entry. The sample carries tens of thousands of distinct CDR3 sequences, roughly 20% recorded once. Their antigen targets remain unknown. The specimen was CD8+ T cells from cultured PBMCs, collected from culture after CMV antigen stimulation. These receptors originate from a human donor in good health (CMV status not recorded). Some clones in this sample may be carry-over from other donors' samples.

This chain joins TRBV4-3 and TRBJ2-1; a weak D match, TRBD2 (6 bases). Per germline, CDR1 LGHNA and CDR2 YSLEER. The germline V and J ends were trimmed by 1 base and 9 bases, with 10 bases remaining between them. This CDR3 contains 13 residues. The CDR3 spells CASSQGLAVEQFF. The DNA for the CDR3 is TGCGCCAGCAGCCAAGGGTTAGCGGTTGAGCAGTTCTTC.

Many counts were recorded for this clonotype. V usage is TRBV7-9 and J usage is TRBJ2-3, with 13 bases that match TRBD2. CDR1 SEHNR and CDR2 FQNEAQ come from the germline V gene (reference sequence). Trimming removed 9 bases from V and 2 bases from J; junction bases left unmatched: 14. The CDR3 contains 18 residues. The CDR3 loop is CASRQGLAGQKYTDTQYF. CDR3 coding DNA: TGTGCCAGTCGGCAGGGACTAGCGGGGCAGAAGTACACAGATACGCAGTATTTT.

Only one count was recorded for this clonotype. The junction departs from the called germline gene at one end, perhaps through a read error. This chain links TRBV5-8 with TRBJ1-5, with D possibly being TRBD1 (6 bases). Germline CDR1 and CDR2: SGHTS and YDEGEE. The CDR3 sequence is 16 residues long. The CDR3 sequence: CASSRTRGGSNQPQHF. Written as DNA, the CDR3 is TGTGCCAGCAGCCGCACCCGAGGGGGAAGCAATCAACCCCAGCATTTT.

This sequence joins TRBV6-2 or TRBV6-3 and TRBJ2-7; D gene ambiguous. This CDR3 is 14 amino acids long. Germline V gene lookup returns CDR1 MNHEY and CDR2 SVGEGT. V lost 4 bases and J lost 4, with 14 bases in between. The CDR3 sequence: CASSFAVDGYEQYF. For the CDR3, the DNA is TGTGCCAGCAGTTTCGCCGTTGACGGGTACGAGCAGTACTTC.

J is TRBJ2-3 and V is TRBV7-2, with a tentative D call TRBD2 (7 bases). The CDR3 consists of 14 residues. Germline-derived CDR1 and CDR2 are SGHTA and FQGNSA. The V gene lost 7 bases and the J gene lost 2 bases, with 13 bases spanning the gap. The CDR3 nucleotides are TGTGCCAGCATTAGTGGGGGGGCCACAGATACGCAGTATTTT. Protein: CASISGGATDTQYF.

With respect to this clonotype: A much larger clonotype is one base distant, so this may be a read error. The rearrangement links TRBV4-3 to TRBJ2-5, with D tentatively TRBD1 (7 bases). The CDR3 runs to 16 residues. Looked up from germline, CDR1 is LGHNA and CDR2 is YSLEER. In DNA form, the CDR3 reads TGCGCCAGCAGCCAAGATGAACAGGGGAGGATGGAGACCGAGTACTTC. Protein sequence: CASSQDEQGRMETEYF.

The table lists this clonotype with a few counts. V is TRBV12-3 or TRBV12-4 and J is TRBJ2-4; 9 positions agree with TRBD1. The length of the CDR3 is 16 residues. V lost 10 bases to trimming and J lost 5 bases; unmatched junction nucleotides: 15. The CDR3 DNA reads TGTGCCAACAAACCCCAGCCCGGGACAGGGCAAAACATTCAGTACTTC. Translated: CANKPQPGTGQNIQYF.

Only a few counts were recorded for this clonotype. The gene calls are TRBV7-8 and TRBJ1-4, with D unresolved. Trimming pared 2 bases from V and 4 bases from J, leaving 8 bases between. From germline, CDR1 is SGHVS and CDR2 FQNEAQ. The CDR3 is 14 residues long. Written as DNA, the CDR3 is TGTGCCAGCAGCTTATCACGGGTTAATGAAAAACTGTTTTTT. It yields the protein CASSLSRVNEKLFF.

The rearrangement uses TRBV7-6 and TRBJ2-2; D gene ambiguous. Germline V gene sequence: CDR1 SGHVS, CDR2 FNYEAQ. The CDR3 covers 14 residues. V lost 3 bases and J 3 bases, leaving 8 bases between the germline ends. The CDR3, as DNA: TGTGCCAGCAGCTTTAGGGCCGACACCGGGGAGCTGTTTTTT. Its translation: CASSFRADTGELFF.

The rearrangement joins TRBV10-3 to TRBJ2-7; the D is unclear. V dropped 10 bases and J dropped 3 bases, with 7 bases sitting between them. Germline V CDR1 and CDR2: ENHRY, SYGVKD. The CDR3 length is 10 residues. DNA for the CDR3: TGTGCCACTCAAGGCTACGAGCAGTACTTC. It translates to CATQGYEQYF.

The chain recombines TRBV15 with TRBJ2-3; D not certain. Germline lookup yields CDR1 LNHNV and CDR2 YYDKDF (reference sequence). V dropped 7 bases and J dropped 2 bases, with 7 bases sitting between them. CDR3 length equals 12 residues. CDR3 protein: CATTDYTDTQYF. CDR3 in DNA: TGTGCCACCACGGATTACACAGATACGCAGTATTTT.

This clonotype was observed a few times. The chain couples TRBV7-2 to TRBJ1-5; D not certain. Germline V gives CDR1 SGHTA, CDR2 FQGNSA. The CDR3 is made up of 13 amino acids. V lost 1 base to trimming and J lost 9 bases, with 10 bases between them. The CDR3 DNA reads TGTGCCAGCAGCTTAGGAGCCTATATGCCCCAGCATTTT. Its protein is CASSLGAYMPQHF.

The chain recombines TRBV7-6 with TRBJ2-7; a weak D match, TRBD1 (5 bases). The CDR3 is 12 amino acids. CDR1 is SGHVS, CDR2 FNYEAQ, per germline. Trimming took off 4 bases at V and 5 bases at J, with 9 bases between the two ends. The CDR3 loop reads CASSSRQHEQYF. Written as DNA, the CDR3 is TGTGCCAGCAGCTCAAGACAGCACGAGCAGTACTTC.

The chain links TRBV7-8 to TRBJ1-5; D is undetermined. Trimming stripped 1 base from V and 0 bases from J, with 7 bases between. The CDR3 consists of 15 residues. The V gene's germline CDR1 is SGHVS and CDR2 FQNEAQ. Here the CDR3 reads CASSLVGNSNQPQHF. In nucleotides, the CDR3 is TGTGCCAGCAGCTTAGTCGGAAATAGCAATCAGCCCCAGCATTTT.

This clonotype has a handful of counts. The chain carries TRBV7-6 and TRBJ2-7, with TRBD2 matching over 7 bases. Germline V gene data show CDR1 as SGHVS and CDR2 as FNYEAQ. Trimming removed 4 bases from V and 3 bases from J; junction bases left unmatched: 9. The CDR3 runs to 15 residues. The CDR3 DNA follows: TGTGCCAGCAGCTCGACAGCGGGGAGGGTCTACGAGCAGTACTTC. Its translation: CASSSTAGRVYEQYF.

This clonotype appeared a few times. The rearrangement joins TRBV7-2 to TRBJ2-7; 8 bases align to TRBD1. The CDR3 extends over 16 amino acids. Trimming cost V 3 bases and J 1 base; bases outside gene matches: 8. CDR1 and CDR2 (germline): SGHTA, FQGNSA. The CDR3 DNA reads TGTGCCAGCAGCTTTCCCCGGACAGGGAAATCCTACGAGCAGTACTTC. It yields the protein CASSFPRTGKSYEQYF.

J is TRBJ1-1 and V is TRBV28; possibly TRBD1 for D (5 bases). The CDR3 is 14 amino acids. Germline V lookup: CDR1 MDHEN, CDR2 SYDVKM. Deletions cut 2 bases from V and 3 bases from J, with 10 bases between. CDR3 loop: CASSLQGSYTEAFF. Here the CDR3 DNA reads TGTGCCAGCAGTTTACAGGGATCGTACACTGAAGCTTTCTTT.

This clonotype was picked up a small number of times. The J gene is TRBJ1-2, the V gene TRBV27; a possible D gene is TRBD1 (6 bases). The CDR3 runs 16 residues. The germline gives CDR1 MNHEY, CDR2 SMNVEV (reference sequence). Trimming removed 0 bases from V and 6 bases from J, with 17 bases in between. The CDR3 DNA reads TGTGCCAGCAGTTTATCATGGGGGGCTCTGGAGGATGGCTACACCTTC. Translating gives CASSLSWGALEDGYTF.

The table lists this clonotype with a few counts. The genes are TRBV12-3 or TRBV12-4 and TRBJ2-7; the match to TRBD1 covers 10 bases. The J segment lost 3 bases and the V segment lost 3 bases, leaving 2 bases of the junction unmatched. This CDR3 is 14 amino acids long. The CDR3 DNA reads as TGTGCCAGCAGTTTTGGGACAGGGGACTACGAGCAGTACTTC. Its translation is CASSFGTGDYEQYF.

CDR3 sequence reads: CASSDGTVGDAFF. CDR3 nucleotides: TGTGCCAGCAGCGATGGGACAGTTGGCGACGCTTTCTTT. The chain links TRBV7-6 to TRBJ1-1; the match to TRBD1 covers 7 bases. Germline-derived CDR1 and CDR2 are SGHVS and FNYEAQ. With 5 bases clipped from V and 11 bases from J, the junction kept 11 bases outside the gene matches. This CDR3 comprises 13 residues.

The table lists this clonotype with a few counts. The rearrangement joins TRBV6-1 to TRBJ2-1; D unclear. Looked up from germline, CDR1 is MNHNS and CDR2 is SASEGT. The V and J ends lost 6 bases and 7 bases respectively, with 16 bases between them. This CDR3 has 14 amino acids. This CDR3 reads CASSPVGAGNEQFF. The CDR3 nucleotides are TGTGCCAGCAGCCCAGTAGGAGCTGGAAATGAGCAGTTCTTC.

The rearrangement joins TRBV12-3 or TRBV12-4 to TRBJ2-7; TRBD1 or TRBD2 may be the D gene (5 bases each). V lost 5 bases and J 4 bases, leaving 18 bases between the germline ends. The CDR3 is made up of 15 amino acids. CDR3 nucleotides: TGTGCCAGCAGTGAAGGGACCGAAATTAAATACGAGCAGTACTTC. Translating it yields CASSEGTEIKYEQYF.

This clonotype was recorded a few times. This rearrangement joins TRBV6-1 to TRBJ2-2; D possibly corresponds to TRBD1 (5 bases). V was clipped by 10 bases and J by 4 bases, with 10 bases between them. The CDR3 sequence is 12 residues long. Germline CDR1 and CDR2: MNHNS and SASEGT. As DNA, the CDR3 is TGTGCCACGGAAAGGGGCACCGGGGAGCTGTTTTTT. The encoded protein is CATERGTGELFF.

This clonotype was seen many times. This sequence joins TRBV7-2 and TRBJ1-5; no firm D call. Germline CDR1 SGHTA, CDR2 FQGNSA. CDR3 size: 13 residues. The V and J ends lost 1 base and 7 bases respectively, with 8 bases between them. Written as DNA, the CDR3 is TGTGCCAGCAGCTTAGACTTAGCGCAGCCCCAGCATTTT. Its translation: CASSLDLAQPQHF.

This clonotype occurred a few times. The chain combines TRBV12-3 or TRBV12-4 with TRBJ1-1; maybe TRBD1 (5 bases). V lost 7 bases, J lost 2 bases, and 17 bases lay in between. The CDR3 has 15 residues. The CDR3 reads CASTPWGRDNTEAFF. The CDR3 nucleotides read TGTGCCAGCACTCCCTGGGGCAGGGATAACACTGAAGCTTTCTTT.

This clonotype was detected a few times. The chain employs TRBV9 and TRBJ2-5, with TRBD1 identical over 10 bases. V lost 3 bases to trimming and J lost 2 bases; unmatched junction nucleotides: 10. Germline V gives CDR1 SGDLS, CDR2 YYNGEE. This CDR3 is built from 17 residues. CDR3 sequence reads: CASSAGTGVPIQETQYF. The CDR3 DNA reads TGTGCCAGCAGCGCCGGGACAGGGGTACCAATACAAGAGACCCAGTACTTC.

This clonotype was counted between two and nine times. The rearrangement joins TRBV15 to TRBJ1-1, with 9 bases fitting TRBD1. The germline V gene has CDR1 LNHNV and CDR2 YYDKDF (reference sequence). CDR3 size: 21 residues. V lost 3 bases to trimming and J lost 4 bases; unmatched junction nucleotides: 24. CDR3 sequence reads: CATSSGGTDDNRGLGSTEAFF. DNA of the CDR3: TGTGCCACCAGCAGCGGGGGAACAGATGATAACAGGGGGCTAGGTTCCACTGAAGCTTTCTTT.

The genes are TRBV7-8 and TRBJ2-7, with a possible D match to TRBD2 (5 bases). Germline CDR1 reads SGHVS; CDR2 reads FQNEAQ. The CDR3 extends over 14 amino acids. Between the trimmed V and J ends, which lost 0 bases and 3 bases, there was a span of 9 bases. Written as DNA, the CDR3 is TGTGCCAGCAGCTTAGCCGGGAACGACTACGAGCAGTACTTC. Encoded protein: CASSLAGNDYEQYF.

V gene TRBV7-2 combines with J gene TRBJ1-3; D not resolved. CDR3 length equals 15 residues. The germline V gene has CDR1 SGHTA and CDR2 FQGNSA. V lost 5 bases, J lost 0 bases, and 11 bases lay in between. The CDR3 coding sequence is TGTGCCAGCAGCCCCTTAGGGCACTCTGGAAACACCATATATTTT. Amino acids: CASSPLGHSGNTIYF.

The chain links TRBV6-5 to TRBJ1-1; tentative D call: TRBD1 (5 bases). The CDR3 has 13 amino acids. Trimming took 6 bases from V and 0 from J, leaving 8 bases between them. Germline V lookup: CDR1 MNHEY, CDR2 SVGAGI. The CDR3 DNA sequence: TGTGCCAGCAGAAAACAGGTGAACACTGAAGCTTTCTTT. Its protein product is CASRKQVNTEAFF.

This clonotype was counted at least ten times. In DNA form, the CDR3 reads TGTGCCAGCAGTTTAGCGGGGGTTGGGGCAGAGACCCAGTACTTC. Its translation is CASSLAGVGAETQYF. V is TRBV12-3 or TRBV12-4 and J is TRBJ2-5; TRBD1 or TRBD2 may be the D gene (5 bases each). V gave up 0 bases and J gave up 4 bases, with 12 bases separating them. This CDR3 is 15 amino acids long.